One sample yielded the 8 T cell receptor beta chains listed below, sequenced in a study of blood T cell repertoires in COVID-19. Sequencing used immunoSEQ multiplex PCR; TCRdb keeps in-frame clones, though not all of them. The table includes 350,000 or so clones, more than 70% detected once. The sequenced sample consisted of peripheral blood. These receptors were taken from a woman aged 60-75 years with COVID-19, enrolled during active disease.

The chain recombines TRBV18 with TRBJ1-5, with D possibly TRBD1 on 5 matching bases. V shed 2 bases and J shed 1 base, with 12 bases lying between them. CDR3 length equals 16 residues. Germline CDR1 and CDR2: KGHSH and LQKENI. The CDR3 DNA is TGTGCCAGCTCACCATCCGGGGGTCCCAGCAATCAGCCCCAGCATTTT. This translates into CASSPSGGPSNQPQHF.

This clone came up once. The V gene is TRBV27, the J gene TRBJ1-1; maybe TRBD1 (5 bases). CDR3 length: 17 residues. Germline loops: CDR1 MNHEY, CDR2 SMNVEV (reference sequence). Trimming cost V 5 bases and J 4 bases, with 23 bases left between them. For the CDR3, the DNA is TGTGCCAGCAGTATTTTGCCAGGGCTCCGAAGTGGCACTGAAGCTTTCTTT. The encoded protein is CASSILPGLRSGTEAFF.

The chain links TRBV18 to TRBJ1-1, with D maybe TRBD1 (5 bases). The CDR3 has 16 residues. V lost 2 bases and J lost 1, with 14 bases in between. Germline loops: CDR1 KGHSH, CDR2 LQKENI. The DNA for the CDR3 is TGTGCCAGCTCACCAATTAACGGGGGGGAGAACACTGAAGCTTTCTTT. This gives the protein CASSPINGGENTEAFF.

This sequence joins TRBV7-6 and TRBJ2-2, with D uncertain. Germline V gene data show CDR1 as SGHVS and CDR2 as FNYEAQ. Trimming removed 2 bases at V and 1 base at J, with 5 bases between. There are 14 residues in the CDR3. The CDR3, as DNA: TGTGCCAGCAGCTTACAGGTGAACACCGGGGAGCTGTTTTTT. This gives the protein CASSLQVNTGELFF.

The rearrangement uses TRBV5-4 and TRBJ1-1, with TRBD1 as a possible D gene (6 bases). The CDR3 extends over 14 amino acids. Trimming left V 3 bases short and J 1 base short, with 10 bases between. Germline loops: CDR1 SGHNT, CDR2 YYREEE (reference sequence). CDR3 nucleotides: TGTGCCAGCAGCTCAGGACAGACGAACACTGAAGCTTTCTTT. Translation gives CASSSGQTNTEAFF.

This clone turned up a few times. The rearrangement uses TRBV29-1 and TRBJ1-1; TRBD1 might be the D (6 bases). The CDR3 loop spans 14 amino acids. V lost 3 bases to trimming and J lost 1 base, with 12 bases between them. Germline V gene lookup returns CDR1 SQVTM and CDR2 ANQGSEA. Here the CDR3 reads CSVDLGAPNTEAFF. In DNA form, the CDR3 reads TGCAGCGTTGATCTGGGGGCCCCGAACACTGAAGCTTTCTTT.

The CDR3 DNA reads TGTGCCAGCAGTTACTCCCCAGCTCAGCGGGATACGCAGTATTTT. Its protein product is CASSYSPAQRDTQYF. The V and J genes are TRBV6-5 and TRBJ2-3; possibly TRBD2 for D (5 bases). CDR1 MNHEY and CDR2 SVGAGI come from the germline V gene. V lost 0 bases to trimming and J lost 6 bases, with 13 bases between them. This CDR3 region has 15 residues.

This clone was seen a few times. The V and J genes are TRBV19 and TRBJ2-7; the D gene is possibly TRBD1 (5 bases). In germline, CDR1 is LNHDA, CDR2 SQIVND (reference sequence). V lost 2 bases, J lost 5 bases, and 10 bases lay in between. The CDR3 sequence is 13 residues long. The CDR3 sequence: CASSIRAGNEQYF. CDR3 nucleotide sequence: TGTGCCAGTAGTATAAGGGCAGGGAACGAGCAGTACTTC.